This TCR beta chain was found in a study of T cells in Graves' hyperthyroidism and ophthalmopathy. Stability of Graves' hyperthyroidism was defined as absent ophthalmopathy progression within 18 months. The hyperthyroidism was newly diagnosed and had lasted under 2 months; the patients were aged 18 to 65. RNA transcripts served as the template for amplifying TCR beta CDR3 regions. The HTBI primer set served for first-round RT-PCR of the TCR CDR3. TCRdb used MiXCR to reprocess the multiplex PCR reads, holding one entry per CDR3 protein. The top ten clones hold 10% of a sample with about 700,000 distinct CDR3 sequences, about 15% of them seen once. The CDR3 length is 14 residues. After removal of 2 bases from V and 5 bases from J, the junction contained 5 bases not matched to a gene. CDR1 is LGHDT, CDR2 YNNKEL, per germline (reference sequence). In this sample, this clonotype turned up a few times.

The TCR was taken from a woman aged 18-29 years with Graves' hyperthyroidism. Sequencing used blood. V is TRBV3-1 and J is TRBJ2-7, with TRBD1 identical over 8 bases. The CDR3 coding sequence is TGTGCCAGCAGCCAACTGGACAGGGCAAACGAGCAGTACTTC. It yields the protein CASSQLDRANEQYF.